A single sample is the source of the 19 T cell receptor beta chains below, sequenced in a study of T-cell reconstitution after alpha-beta-depleted transplantation in children. A TCRbeta library incorporating unique molecular identifiers was prepared. TCRdb independently ran MiXCR on the PCR reads; one entry per CDR3 protein. The sample has roughly 300,000 distinct CDR3 sequences, 9.5% to 13% seen once. This material consisted of peripheral blood, taken 180 days after TCRalphabeta/CD19-depleted stem cell transplant. These receptors were taken from a male patient between 2 and 10 years old who had a stem cell transplant for chronic granulomatous disease, so the T cells may come from the graft donor.

At least ten counts were recorded for this clonotype. The chain carries TRBV28 and TRBJ2-7, with TRBD1 matching over 8 bases. Germline V lookup: CDR1 MDHEN, CDR2 SYDVKM. With V trimmed by 4 bases and J by 0 bases, 2 bases remained unmatched. The CDR3 has 14 residues. Here the CDR3 DNA reads TGTGCCAGCAGTTCGACAGGGGTCTCCTACGAGCAGTACTTC. As protein: CASSSTGVSYEQYF.

This clonotype was detected many times. This chain uses TRBV29-1 with TRBJ1-4, with D hard to call. Germline CDR1 SQVTM, CDR2 ANQGSEA. V gave up 5 bases and J gave up 3 bases, with 10 bases separating them. This CDR3 has 13 residues. This CDR3 is CSVSIQPNEKLFF. The CDR3 DNA reads as TGCAGCGTTTCGATACAGCCTAATGAAAAACTGTTTTTT.

Ten or more counts support this clonotype. The genes are TRBV29-1 and TRBJ1-1; no clear D gene. The CDR3 runs 14 residues. The germline V gene encodes CDR1 SQVTM and CDR2 ANQGSEA. V lost 3 bases to trimming and J lost 0 bases, with 11 bases between them. CDR3: CSVDRRAMNTEAFF. The CDR3 nucleotides are TGCAGCGTTGATAGAAGGGCCATGAACACTGAAGCTTTCTTT.

In its sample, this clonotype was seen many times. This sequence joins TRBV20-1 and TRBJ1-5; perhaps TRBD1 as D (5 bases). Germline lookup yields CDR1 DFQATT and CDR2 SNEGSKA (reference sequence). CDR3 length equals 13 residues. V lost 5 bases and J lost 0, with 8 bases in between. The CDR3 sequence: CSAPGGSNQPQHF. As DNA, the CDR3 is TGCAGTGCTCCGGGGGGTAGCAATCAGCCCCAGCATTTT.

This clonotype was observed many times. The chain links TRBV20-1 to TRBJ2-5; D not certain. The CDR3 is 15 amino acids. Germline V gives CDR1 DFQATT, CDR2 SNEGSKA (reference sequence). V lost 1 base and J lost 2, with 14 bases in between. This CDR3 is CSARASTEYQETQYF. In DNA form, the CDR3 reads TGCAGTGCTAGAGCTTCGACGGAGTATCAAGAGACCCAGTACTTC.

The chain is built from TRBV20-1 and TRBJ2-1; D is possibly TRBD2 (6 bases). Germline V gene lookup returns CDR1 DFQATT and CDR2 SNEGSKA (reference sequence). Trimming took off 6 bases at V and 2 bases at J, with 26 bases between the two ends. The CDR3 length is 18 residues. CDR3 region: CSANARGFSAGPYNEQFF. The DNA for the CDR3 is TGCAGTGCCAATGCTCGGGGGTTCAGCGCGGGCCCCTACAATGAGCAGTTCTTC.

The sample holds many counts of this clonotype. The genes are TRBV20-1 and TRBJ2-4; no firm D call. Germline lookup yields CDR1 DFQATT and CDR2 SNEGSKA (reference sequence). V was cut by 5 bases and J by 8 bases, with 16 bases left in between. The CDR3 contains 13 residues. The CDR3 region is CSADPASPDIQYF. For the CDR3, the DNA is TGCAGTGCTGACCCGGCGTCCCCAGACATTCAGTACTTC.

This clonotype was seen at least ten times. The CDR3 DNA reads TGTGCCAGCAGCCCTAGCGGGAGTAGCAATGAGCAGTTCTTC. Translating gives CASSPSGSSNEQFF. The rearrangement links TRBV3-1 to TRBJ2-1, with 10 bases matching TRBD2. The length of the CDR3 is 14 residues. The V gene end was trimmed by 4 bases and the J gene end by 6 bases; junction bases not matched to a gene: 3. From germline, CDR1 is LGHDT and CDR2 YNNKEL (reference sequence).

This clonotype has ten or more counts. Here the CDR3 reads CASSLGIAGVPDTQYF. Here the CDR3 DNA reads TGCGCCAGCAGCTTGGGGATAGCGGGGGTCCCAGATACGCAGTATTTT. The V and J genes are TRBV5-1 and TRBJ2-3, with 9 bases aligning to TRBD2. The J segment lost 4 bases and the V segment lost 0 bases, leaving 6 bases of the junction unmatched. This CDR3 has 16 residues. Germline CDR1 reads SGHRS; CDR2 reads YFSETQ.

Many counts were recorded for this clonotype. The chain uses TRBV29-1 and TRBJ2-7; TRBD1 might be the D (6 bases). Trimming pared 5 bases from V and 0 bases from J, leaving 8 bases between. The CDR3 is 12 amino acids. Germline lookup yields CDR1 SQVTM and CDR2 ANQGSEA. CDR3 residues: CSVRDNSYEQYF. The DNA for the CDR3 is TGCAGCGTTAGGGACAACTCCTACGAGCAGTACTTC.

This clonotype was recorded at least ten times. The V gene is TRBV7-9, the J gene TRBJ2-1; a weak D match, TRBD1 (6 bases). Trimming shortened V by 10 bases and J by 6 bases, and 19 bases separated the two germline ends. CDR1 is SEHNR, CDR2 FQNEAQ, per germline (reference sequence). The CDR3 contains 14 residues. The CDR3 sequence: CATKVNREGNEQFF. In nucleotides, the CDR3 is TGTGCCACCAAAGTCAACAGGGAAGGCAATGAGCAGTTCTTC.

This clonotype was counted at least ten times. The chain combines TRBV7-9 with TRBJ1-3; 12 bases match TRBD1. Per germline, CDR1 SEHNR and CDR2 FQNEAQ (reference sequence). The ends lost 4 bases at V and 10 bases at J; junction bases unmatched: 8. This CDR3 region has 15 residues. CDR3 nucleotide sequence: TGTGCCAGCAGCTCGGACCGGGACAGGGGGCTGACCATATATTTT. Its translation is CASSSDRDRGLTIYF.

The table lists this clonotype with many counts. The CDR3 DNA is TGTGCCACCAGTGAGGACCCAACCTATGGCTACACCTTC. Translation: CATSEDPTYGYTF. This sequence joins TRBV24-1 and TRBJ1-2, with D unclear. CDR1 and CDR2 (germline): KGHDR, SFDVKD. This CDR3 has 13 amino acids. V lost 4 bases and J 4 bases, leaving 9 bases between the germline ends.

This clonotype was counted at least ten times. This rearrangement joins TRBV27 to TRBJ1-2, with 11 bases identical to TRBD1. Looked up from germline, CDR1 is MNHEY and CDR2 is SMNVEV (reference sequence). Trimming removed 8 bases from V and 4 bases from J; junction bases left unmatched: 9. The CDR3 consists of 15 residues. CDR3 in DNA: TGTGCCAGCCGCTATCGGACAGGGGGCGTCTATGGCTACACCTTC. Translated: CASRYRTGGVYGYTF.

This clonotype has at least ten counts. The rearrangement links TRBV5-1 to TRBJ2-3, with D perhaps matching TRBD1 (6 bases). Trimming took 4 bases from V and 2 from J, leaving 11 bases between them. CDR1 is SGHRS, CDR2 YFSETQ, per germline. The CDR3 extends over 14 amino acids. This CDR3 is CASSIRTDTDTQYF. The CDR3 DNA reads TGCGCCAGCAGCATCAGGACAGACACAGATACGCAGTATTTT.

This clonotype occurred many times. The chain has TRBV15 and TRBJ2-7; TRBD2 is a possible D gene (5 bases). V was shortened by 0 bases and J by 2 bases, with 14 bases between the two germline ends. Germline V gives CDR1 LNHNV, CDR2 YYDKDF (reference sequence). The CDR3 runs to 16 residues. This chain's CDR3 is CATSRDWLAPPYEQYF. The CDR3 DNA sequence: TGTGCCACCAGCAGAGATTGGCTAGCCCCTCCCTACGAGCAGTACTTC.

This clonotype was observed at least ten times. This chain links TRBV29-1 with TRBJ2-3; D may be TRBD1 (5 bases). Germline CDR1 and CDR2: SQVTM and ANQGSEA. Trimming took off 7 bases at V and 2 bases at J, with 13 bases between the two ends. This CDR3 region has 13 residues. CDR3 residues: CSAYRPFTDTQYF. CDR3 sequence (DNA): TGCAGCGCATACAGGCCCTTCACAGATACGCAGTATTTT.

At least ten counts were recorded for this clonotype. The chain uses TRBV4-2 and TRBJ2-7; tentative D call: TRBD1 (8 bases). Trimming pared 4 bases from V and 0 bases from J, leaving 19 bases between. Per the germline V gene, CDR1 is LGHNA and CDR2 is YNFKEQ. The CDR3 spans 17 residues. The DNA of the CDR3 is TGTGCCAGCAGCCGACCTCAGGGGGCGGGAGTCTCCTACGAGCAGTACTTC. It codes for CASSRPQGAGVSYEQYF.

Many counts were recorded for this clonotype. The chain has TRBV14 and TRBJ2-2; D perhaps matches TRBD2 (6 bases). Trimming cost V 4 bases and J 4 bases, with 13 bases left between them. Germline values: CDR1 SGHDN, CDR2 FVKESK. CDR3 size: 15 residues. This CDR3 is CASSRTGSFTGELFF. CDR3 DNA: TGTGCCAGCAGCCGTACCGGGAGCTTCACCGGGGAGCTGTTTTTT.